Only a few counts were recorded for the clone carrying this T cell receptor beta chain. Its antigen is currently unknown. This sample was included in a study of CD8 T cells in ankylosing spondylitis. Overall study findings and caveats: Disease-linked clones were found to be CD8+ and relatively rare in peripheral blood. A TCR beta motif of fewer than ten highly homologous variants seemed to mark ankylosing spondylitis blood. The clones that were linked to disease were reported to be significantly enriched in matched synovial fluid samples from ankylosing spondylitis patients.

Generation of TCR beta libraries employed quantitative 5'-RACE incorporating molecular barcodes. From the 5' RACE reads, TCRdb called clonotypes with MiXCR, one entry per CDR3 protein. The sample includes 150,000 to 200,000 distinct CDR3 sequences, 11% of them seen just once. The sequencing input was blood, either unsorted or a sorted T cell fraction (not recorded which). This sequence was found in a male donor with ankylosing spondylitis or in good health (not recorded which).

CDR3 sequence: CSARVWSQGVDTQYF. The CDR3 nucleotides are TGCAGTGCTAGAGTCTGGAGTCAAGGGGTGGATACGCAGTATTTT. The chain couples TRBV20-1 to TRBJ2-3; TRBD1 might be the D (5 bases). The CDR3 runs to 15 residues. V was shortened by 1 base and J by 6 bases, with 17 bases between the two germline ends. Germline V gene sequence: CDR1 DFQATT, CDR2 SNEGSKA (reference sequence).